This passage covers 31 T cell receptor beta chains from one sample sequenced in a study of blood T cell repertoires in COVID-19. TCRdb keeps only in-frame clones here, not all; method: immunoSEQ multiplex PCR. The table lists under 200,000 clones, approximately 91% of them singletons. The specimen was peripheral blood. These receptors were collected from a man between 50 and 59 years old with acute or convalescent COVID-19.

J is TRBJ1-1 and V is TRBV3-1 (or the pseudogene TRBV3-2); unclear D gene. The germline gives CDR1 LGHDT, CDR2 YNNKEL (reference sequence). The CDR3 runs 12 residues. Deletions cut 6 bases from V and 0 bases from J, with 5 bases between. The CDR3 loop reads CASSWLNTEAFF. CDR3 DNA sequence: TGTGCCAGCAGTTGGCTGAACACTGAAGCTTTCTTT.

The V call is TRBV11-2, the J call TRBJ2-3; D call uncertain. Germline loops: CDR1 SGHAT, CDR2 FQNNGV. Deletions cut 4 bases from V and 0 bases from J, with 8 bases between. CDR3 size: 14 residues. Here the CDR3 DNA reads TGTGCCAGCAGCTCCCTGACTAGCACAGATACGCAGTATTTT. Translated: CASSSLTSTDTQYF.

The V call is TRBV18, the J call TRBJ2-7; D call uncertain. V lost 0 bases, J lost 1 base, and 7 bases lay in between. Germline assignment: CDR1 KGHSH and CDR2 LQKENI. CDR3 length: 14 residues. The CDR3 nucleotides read TGTGCCAGCTCACCACCGACTCCTTCCTACGAGCAGTACTTC. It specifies CASSPPTPSYEQYF.

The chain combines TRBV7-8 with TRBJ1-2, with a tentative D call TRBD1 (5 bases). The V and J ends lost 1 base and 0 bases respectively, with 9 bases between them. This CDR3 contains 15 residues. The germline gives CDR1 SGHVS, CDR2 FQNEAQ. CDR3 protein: CASSLEGTPNYGYTF. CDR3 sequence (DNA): TGTGCCAGCAGCTTAGAAGGGACTCCTAACTATGGCTACACCTTC.

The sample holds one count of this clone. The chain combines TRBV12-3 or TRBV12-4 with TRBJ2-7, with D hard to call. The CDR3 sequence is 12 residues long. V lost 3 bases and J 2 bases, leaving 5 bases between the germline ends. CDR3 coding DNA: TGTGCCAGCAGTTTCACAGCCTACGAGCAGTACTTC. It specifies CASSFTAYEQYF.

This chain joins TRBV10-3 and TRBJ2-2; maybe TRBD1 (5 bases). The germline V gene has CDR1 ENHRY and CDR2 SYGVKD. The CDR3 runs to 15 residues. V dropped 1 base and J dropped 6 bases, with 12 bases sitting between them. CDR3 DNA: TGTGCCATCAGTGAGTACGACAGCCTTTCCGGGGAGCTGTTTTTT. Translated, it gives CAISEYDSLSGELFF.

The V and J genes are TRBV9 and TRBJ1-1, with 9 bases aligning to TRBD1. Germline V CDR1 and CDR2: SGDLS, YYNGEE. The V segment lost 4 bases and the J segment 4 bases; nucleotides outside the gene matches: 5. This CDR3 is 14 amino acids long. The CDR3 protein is CASSRGQGITEAFF. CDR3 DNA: TGTGCCAGCAGCAGGGGACAGGGAATCACTGAAGCTTTCTTT.

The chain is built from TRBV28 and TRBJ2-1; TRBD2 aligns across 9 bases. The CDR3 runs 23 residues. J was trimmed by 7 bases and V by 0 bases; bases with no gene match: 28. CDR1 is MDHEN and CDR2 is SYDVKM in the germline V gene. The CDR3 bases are TGTGCCAGCAGTTTATGCCCGAACCACACCAAACCTTCTAGCGGGAATACGGAGAATGAGCAGTTCTTC. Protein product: CASSLCPNHTKPSSGNTENEQFF. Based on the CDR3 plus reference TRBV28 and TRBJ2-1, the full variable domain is DVKVTQSSRYLVKRTGEKVFLECVQDMDHENMFWYRQDPGLGLRLIYFSYDVKMKEKGDIPEGYSVSREKKERFSLILESASTNQTSMYLCASSLCPNHTKPSSGNTENEQFFGPGTRLTVL.

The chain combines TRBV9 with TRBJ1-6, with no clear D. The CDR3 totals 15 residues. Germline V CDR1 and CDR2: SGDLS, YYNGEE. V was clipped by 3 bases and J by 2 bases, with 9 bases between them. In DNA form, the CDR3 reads TGTGCCAGCAGCGCTTCCGGGGCCTATAATTCACCCCTCCACTTT. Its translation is CASSASGAYNSPLHF.

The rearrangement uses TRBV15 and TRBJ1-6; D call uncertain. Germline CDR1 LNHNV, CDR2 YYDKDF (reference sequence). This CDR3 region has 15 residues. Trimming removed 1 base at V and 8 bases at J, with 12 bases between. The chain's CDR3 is CATSRGGIKDSPLHF. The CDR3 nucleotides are TGTGCCACCAGCAGAGGCGGGATAAAGGATTCACCCCTCCACTTT. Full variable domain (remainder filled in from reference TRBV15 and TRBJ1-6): DAMVIQNPRYQVTQFGKPVTLSCSQTLNHNVMYWYQQKSSQAPKLLFHYYDKDFNNEADTPDNFQSRRPNTSFCFLDIRSPGLGDTAMYLCATSRGGIKDSPLHFGNGTRLTVT.

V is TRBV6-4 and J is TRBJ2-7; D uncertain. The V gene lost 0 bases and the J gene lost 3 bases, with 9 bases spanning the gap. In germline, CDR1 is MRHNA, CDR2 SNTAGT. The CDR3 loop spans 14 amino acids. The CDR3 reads CASSDSSRDYEQYF. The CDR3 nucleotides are TGTGCCAGCAGTGACTCGAGTCGTGACTACGAGCAGTACTTC.

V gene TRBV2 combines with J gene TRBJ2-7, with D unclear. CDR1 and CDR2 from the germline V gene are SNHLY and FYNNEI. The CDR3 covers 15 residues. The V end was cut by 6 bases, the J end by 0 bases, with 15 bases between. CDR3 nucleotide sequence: TGTGCCAGCAGCCCAACGGTACCTAGCTCCTACGAGCAGTACTTC. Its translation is CASSPTVPSSYEQYF.

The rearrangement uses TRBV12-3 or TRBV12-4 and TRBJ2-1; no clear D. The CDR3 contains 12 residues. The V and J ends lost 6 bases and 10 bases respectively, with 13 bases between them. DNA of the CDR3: TGTGCCAGCAGAACCACCTGGCACGAGCAGTTCTTC. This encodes CASRTTWHEQFF.

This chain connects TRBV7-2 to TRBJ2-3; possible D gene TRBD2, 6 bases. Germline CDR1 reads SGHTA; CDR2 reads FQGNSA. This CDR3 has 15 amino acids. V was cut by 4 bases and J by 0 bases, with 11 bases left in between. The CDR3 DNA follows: TGTGCCAGCAGCTCAATAGCGGATAGCACAGATACGCAGTATTTT. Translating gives CASSSIADSTDTQYF.

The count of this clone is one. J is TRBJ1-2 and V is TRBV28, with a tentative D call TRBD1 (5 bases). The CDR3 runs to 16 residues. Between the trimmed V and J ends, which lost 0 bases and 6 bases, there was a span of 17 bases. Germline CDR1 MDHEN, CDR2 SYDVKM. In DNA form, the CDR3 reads TGTGCCAGCAGTTTATGGGTTTCGTGGGGGGATGATGGCTACACCTTC. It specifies CASSLWVSWGDDGYTF.

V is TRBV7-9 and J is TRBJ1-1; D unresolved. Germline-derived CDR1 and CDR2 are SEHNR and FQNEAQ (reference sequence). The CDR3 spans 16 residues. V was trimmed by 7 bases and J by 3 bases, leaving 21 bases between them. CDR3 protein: CASTLISRGVHTEAFF. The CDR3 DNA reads TGTGCCAGCACCTTGATCTCCCGCGGGGTGCACACTGAAGCTTTCTTT.

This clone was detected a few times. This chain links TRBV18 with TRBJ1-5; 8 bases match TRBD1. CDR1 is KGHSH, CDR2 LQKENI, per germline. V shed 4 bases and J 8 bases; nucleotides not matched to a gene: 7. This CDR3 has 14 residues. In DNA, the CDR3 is TGTGCCAGCTCACTAGGACAGGGATCAAAGCCCCAGCATTTT. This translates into CASSLGQGSKPQHF.

The CDR3 DNA sequence: TGTGCCAGCGGCAGAAGTTTTACCTACAATGAGCAGTTCTTC. Protein product: CASGRSFTYNEQFF. The chain joins TRBV28 to TRBJ2-1, with D unresolved. Trimming pared 8 bases from V and 2 bases from J, leaving 13 bases between. The germline V gene encodes CDR1 MDHEN and CDR2 SYDVKM. This CDR3 is built from 14 residues.

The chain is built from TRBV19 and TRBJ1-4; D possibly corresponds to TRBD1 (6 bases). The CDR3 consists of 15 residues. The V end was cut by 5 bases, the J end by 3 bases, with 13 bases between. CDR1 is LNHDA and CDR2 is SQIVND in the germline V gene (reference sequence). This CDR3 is CASSVQGIPNEKLFF. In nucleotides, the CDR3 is TGTGCCAGTAGTGTACAGGGTATCCCTAATGAAAAACTGTTTTTT.

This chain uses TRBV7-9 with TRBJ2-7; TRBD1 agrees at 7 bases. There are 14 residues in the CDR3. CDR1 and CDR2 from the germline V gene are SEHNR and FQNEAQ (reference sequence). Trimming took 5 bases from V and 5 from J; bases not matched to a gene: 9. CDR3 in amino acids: CASSPGQAGDEQYF. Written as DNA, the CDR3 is TGTGCCAGCAGCCCCGGACAGGCCGGCGACGAGCAGTACTTC.

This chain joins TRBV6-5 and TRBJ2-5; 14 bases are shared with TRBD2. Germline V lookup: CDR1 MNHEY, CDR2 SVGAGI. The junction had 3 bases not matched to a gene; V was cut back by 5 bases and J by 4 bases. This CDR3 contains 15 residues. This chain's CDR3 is CASSPGTSGRETQYF. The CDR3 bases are TGTGCCAGCAGTCCCGGGACTAGCGGGAGAGAGACCCAGTACTTC.

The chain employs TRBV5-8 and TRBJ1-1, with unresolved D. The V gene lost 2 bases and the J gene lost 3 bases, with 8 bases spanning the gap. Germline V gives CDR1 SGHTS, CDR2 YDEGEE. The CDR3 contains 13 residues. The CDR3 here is CASSFLRDTEAFF. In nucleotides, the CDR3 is TGTGCCAGCAGCTTTTTGAGGGACACTGAAGCTTTCTTT.

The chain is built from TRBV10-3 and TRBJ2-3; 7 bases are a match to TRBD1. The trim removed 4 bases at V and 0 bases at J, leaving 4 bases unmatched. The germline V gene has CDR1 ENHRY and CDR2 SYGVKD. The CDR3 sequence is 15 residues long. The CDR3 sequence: CAISAGTVSTDTQYF. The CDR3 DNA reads TGTGCCATCAGTGCCGGGACAGTTAGCACAGATACGCAGTATTTT.

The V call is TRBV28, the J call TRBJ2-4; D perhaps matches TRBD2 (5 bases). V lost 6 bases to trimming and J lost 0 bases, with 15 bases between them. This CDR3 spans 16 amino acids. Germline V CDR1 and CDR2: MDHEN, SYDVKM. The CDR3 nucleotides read TGTGCCAGCAGAACTTCGGGAACTTTAGCCAAAAACATTCAGTACTTC. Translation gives CASRTSGTLAKNIQYF.

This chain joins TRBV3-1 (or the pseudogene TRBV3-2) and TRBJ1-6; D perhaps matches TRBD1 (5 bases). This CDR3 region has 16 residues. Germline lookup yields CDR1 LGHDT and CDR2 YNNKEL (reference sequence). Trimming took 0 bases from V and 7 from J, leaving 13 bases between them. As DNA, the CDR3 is TGTGCCAGCAGCCAAGATGGGGCAGCCCAGAATTCACCCCTCCACTTT. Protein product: CASSQDGAAQNSPLHF.

CDR3 region: CASSSSGTGELFF. The CDR3 coding sequence is TGTGCCAGCAGCTCTTCAGGGACCGGGGAGCTGTTTTTT. The V call is TRBV7-9, the J call TRBJ2-2; TRBD1 is a possible D gene (5 bases). The germline V gene has CDR1 SEHNR and CDR2 FQNEAQ (reference sequence). The CDR3 consists of 13 residues. Trimming pared 4 bases from V and 5 bases from J, leaving 8 bases between.

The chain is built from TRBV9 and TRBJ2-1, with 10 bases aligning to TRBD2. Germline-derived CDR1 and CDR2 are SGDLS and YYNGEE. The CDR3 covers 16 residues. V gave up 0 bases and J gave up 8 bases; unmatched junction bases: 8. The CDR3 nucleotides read TGTGCCAGCAGCGTAGTATCAGCGGGAGGGCCCGATGAGCAGTTCTTC. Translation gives CASSVVSAGGPDEQFF.

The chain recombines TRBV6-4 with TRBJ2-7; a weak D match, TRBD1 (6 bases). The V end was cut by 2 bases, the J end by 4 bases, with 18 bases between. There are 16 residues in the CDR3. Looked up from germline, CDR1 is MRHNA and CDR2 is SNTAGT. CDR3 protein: CASSDPLTGLGYEQYF. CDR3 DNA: TGTGCCAGCAGTGACCCTCTGACAGGCTTGGGATACGAGCAGTACTTC.

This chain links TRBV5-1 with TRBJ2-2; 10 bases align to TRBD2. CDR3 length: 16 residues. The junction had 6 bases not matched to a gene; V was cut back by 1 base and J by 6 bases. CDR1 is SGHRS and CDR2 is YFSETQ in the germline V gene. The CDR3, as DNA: TGCGCCAGCAGCTTGCCCACTAGCGGGGTCCCCGGGGAGCTGTTTTTT. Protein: CASSLPTSGVPGELFF.

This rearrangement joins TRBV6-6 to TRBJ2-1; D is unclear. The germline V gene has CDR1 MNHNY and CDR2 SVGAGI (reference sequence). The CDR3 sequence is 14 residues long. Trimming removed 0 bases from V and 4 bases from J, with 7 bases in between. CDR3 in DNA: TGTGCCAGCAGTTACTCGACTGTGTACAATGAGCAGTTCTTC. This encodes CASSYSTVYNEQFF.

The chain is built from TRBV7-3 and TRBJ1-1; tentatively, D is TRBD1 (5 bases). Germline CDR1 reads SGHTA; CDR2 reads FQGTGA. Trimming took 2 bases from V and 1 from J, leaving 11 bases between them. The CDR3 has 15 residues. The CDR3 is CASSLVGTGNTEAFF. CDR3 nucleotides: TGTGCCAGCAGCTTAGTAGGGACTGGGAACACTGAAGCTTTCTTT.